This TCR beta chain was documented in a study of blood T cell repertoires in COVID-19. About the study: From the United States, Italy and Spain came samples of acute and convalescent COVID-19.

Using immunoSEQ multiplex PCR, the repertoire was profiled, and TCRdb retains in-frame clones only, with some absent. The sample shows around 180,000 clones, 82% of them seen only once. Trimming cost V 1 base and J 4 bases, with 8 bases left between them. This CDR3 spans 14 amino acids. Germline CDR1 and CDR2: KGHSH and LQKENI. Material for sequencing was peripheral blood. The chain has TRBV18 and TRBJ1-5; the D is unclear. This sequence originates from a young woman with acute or convalescent COVID-19. The CDR3: CASSPQRANQPQHF. CDR3 DNA: TGTGCCAGCTCACCACAGAGGGCGAATCAGCCCCAGCATTTT.